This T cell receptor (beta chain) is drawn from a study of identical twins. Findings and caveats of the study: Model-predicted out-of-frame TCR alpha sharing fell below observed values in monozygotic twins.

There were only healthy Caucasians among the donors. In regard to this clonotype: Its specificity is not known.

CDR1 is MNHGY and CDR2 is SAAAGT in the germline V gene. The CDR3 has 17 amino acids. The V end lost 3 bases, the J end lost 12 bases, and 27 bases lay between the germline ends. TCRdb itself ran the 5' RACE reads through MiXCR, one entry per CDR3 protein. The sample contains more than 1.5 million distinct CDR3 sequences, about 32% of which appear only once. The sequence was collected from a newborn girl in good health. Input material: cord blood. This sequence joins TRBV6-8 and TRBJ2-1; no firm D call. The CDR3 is CASSYRGLRSRSVGQFF. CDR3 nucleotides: TGTGCCAGCAGTTATCGAGGTCTAAGATCACGGTCGGTCGGGCAGTTCTTC.